What follows are 21 T cell receptor beta chains derived from one specimen sequenced in a study of shared T cell receptors in the human thymus. Only in-frame clones appear in the TCRdb table, and some are missing; sequencing was by immunoSEQ multiplex PCR. The sample records 630,000 or so clones, 87% being singletons. These same records also appear under a second study, on human thymus T cells.

The sample consisted of thymocytes. These receptors were obtained from a boy in the first two years of life with a congenital heart defect.

The chain joins TRBV28 to TRBJ1-5; no reliable D call. The CDR3 sequence is 15 residues long. Deletions cut 3 bases from V and 4 bases from J, with 13 bases between. Germline assignment: CDR1 MDHEN and CDR2 SYDVKM. The chain's CDR3 is CASSLRSTGNQPQHF. CDR3 coding DNA: TGTGCCAGCAGTTTGAGGTCAACGGGGAATCAGCCCCAGCATTTT.

The genes are TRBV6-1 and TRBJ1-5, with a possible D match to TRBD1 (5 bases). CDR1 is MNHNS and CDR2 is SASEGT in the germline V gene. The CDR3 spans 13 residues. Trimming removed 10 bases at V and 0 bases at J, with 10 bases between. The CDR3 region has the DNA TGTGCCAACCAGGGCGATAGCAATCAGCCCCAGCATTTT. Translation: CANQGDSNQPQHF.

The CDR3 nucleotides read TGTGCCAGCAGCAAATCCGGGAACCGCACAGATACGCAGTATTTT. Encoded protein: CASSKSGNRTDTQYF. The chain links TRBV9 to TRBJ2-3; a weak D match, TRBD2 (5 bases). The V and J ends lost 4 bases and 1 base respectively, with 13 bases between them. Germline CDR1 SGDLS, CDR2 YYNGEE. The CDR3 extends over 15 amino acids.

This clone appeared a few times. The sample holds other DNA sequences that translate to the same CDR3. The DNA for the CDR3 is TGTGCCAGCACCTCTTATTCACCCCTCCACTTT. It is translated as CASTSYSPLHF. V gene TRBV28 combines with J gene TRBJ1-6; D gene uncertain. The CDR3 contains 11 residues. Trimming removed 7 bases at V and 8 bases at J, with 6 bases between. Per germline, CDR1 MDHEN and CDR2 SYDVKM.

The sample holds a few counts of this clone. J is TRBJ2-1 and V is TRBV5-4; 7 bases align to TRBD1. J was trimmed by 3 bases and V by 3 bases; bases with no gene match: 15. This CDR3 region has 18 residues. From germline, CDR1 is SGHNT and CDR2 YYREEE (reference sequence). The DNA for the CDR3 is TGTGCCAGCAGCTGTGACGCCCCCCGGGACAGAGGCTACAATGAGCAGTTCTTC. This gives the protein CASSCDAPRDRGYNEQFF.

The V call is TRBV13, the J call TRBJ2-5; no reliable D call. V was clipped by 5 bases and J by 5 bases, with 15 bases between them. There are 14 residues in the CDR3. Germline CDR1 is PRHDT and CDR2 is FYEKMQ (reference sequence). This CDR3 reads CASSPSVFGETQYF. The CDR3 DNA follows: TGTGCCAGCAGCCCATCCGTATTCGGGGAGACCCAGTACTTC.

V and J are TRBV18 and TRBJ2-1; possibly TRBD1 for D (5 bases). Trimming stripped 2 bases from V and 7 bases from J, with 9 bases between. Germline V lookup: CDR1 KGHSH, CDR2 LQKENI. The CDR3 length is 13 residues. The CDR3 reads CASSPTYRNEQFF. The CDR3 coding sequence is TGTGCCAGCTCACCAACTTACAGGAATGAGCAGTTCTTC.

This clone was detected only a few times. V usage is TRBV27 and J usage is TRBJ2-7; 13 nucleotides match TRBD2. The CDR3 consists of 15 residues. The germline V gene encodes CDR1 MNHEY and CDR2 SMNVEV (reference sequence). Trimming cost V 6 bases and J 4 bases; bases outside gene matches: 6. The CDR3 nucleotides read TGTGCCAGCAGAATAACTAGCGGGGGGGTTTACGAGCAGTACTTC. This gives the protein CASRITSGGVYEQYF.

This clone has just one count. The chain joins TRBV15 to TRBJ2-7; tentative D call: TRBD2 (7 bases). Germline CDR1 LNHNV, CDR2 YYDKDF (reference sequence). CDR3 length: 18 amino acids. V lost 0 bases and J 2 bases, leaving 20 bases between the germline ends. CDR3 coding DNA: TGTGCCACCAGCAGAGATACCCTGTCTACGGGGGGCCCCTACGAGCAGTACTTC. It translates to CATSRDTLSTGGPYEQYF.

The V and J genes are TRBV4-1 and TRBJ1-2; a weak D match, TRBD1 (5 bases). The CDR3 consists of 17 residues. V dropped 0 bases and J dropped 2 bases, with 16 bases sitting between them. Germline V gene sequence: CDR1 MGHRA, CDR2 YSYEKL. The CDR3, as DNA: TGCGCCAGCAGCCAAGACGGTCGCCAGGAGGGGAACTATGGCTACACCTTC. This gives the protein CASSQDGRQEGNYGYTF.

J is TRBJ1-6 and V is TRBV28, with 11 nucleotides matching TRBD1. Trimming removed 7 bases from V and 3 bases from J; junction bases left unmatched: 11. Germline CDR1 reads MDHEN; CDR2 reads SYDVKM. The CDR3 is 18 residues long. The CDR3 nucleotides are TGTGCCAGCACCCCGGACAGGGGGCCGAAAAACTATAATTCACCCCTCCACTTT. This codes for CASTPDRGPKNYNSPLHF.

Here the CDR3 reads CASSMTGSTGELFF. In DNA, the CDR3 is TGTGCCAGCAGCATGACAGGGAGCACCGGGGAGCTGTTTTTT. The rearrangement links TRBV5-8 to TRBJ2-2; 7 bases map to TRBD1. V lost 4 bases to trimming and J lost 4 bases; unmatched junction nucleotides: 4. Germline lookup yields CDR1 SGHTS and CDR2 YDEGEE. This CDR3 is built from 14 residues.

The rearrangement uses TRBV30 and TRBJ1-2; unclear D gene. The germline V gene encodes CDR1 GTSNPN and CDR2 SVGIG (reference sequence). Trimming cost V 0 bases and J 5 bases, with 10 bases left between them. This CDR3 contains 13 residues. The CDR3 DNA reads TGTGCCTGGAGTGTATTTGGAGATTATGGCTACACCTTC. It specifies CAWSVFGDYGYTF.

This clone was observed a few times. This rearrangement joins TRBV7-6 to TRBJ2-7; 7 bases align to TRBD1. The germline CDR1 and CDR2 sequences are SGHVS and FNYEAQ. The CDR3 length is 13 residues. With V trimmed by 5 bases and J by 2 bases, 3 bases remained unmatched. The CDR3 DNA reads as TGTGCCAGCAGCCCTGACAGGGCCTACGAGCAGTACTTC. Its translation: CASSPDRAYEQYF.

The V call is TRBV4-3, the J call TRBJ2-1; 12 bases are shared with TRBD2. The V gene end was trimmed by 0 bases and the J gene end by 6 bases; junction bases not matched to a gene: 6. Germline V gene lookup returns CDR1 LGHNA and CDR2 YSLEER. This CDR3 is built from 17 residues. The CDR3 spells CASSQDPGTSGRNEQFF. In nucleotides, the CDR3 is TGCGCCAGCAGCCAAGACCCCGGGACTAGCGGGCGCAATGAGCAGTTCTTC.

The chain is built from TRBV28 and TRBJ1-1; D may be TRBD1 (6 bases). The CDR3 totals 14 residues. V was trimmed by 5 bases and J by 5 bases, leaving 15 bases between them. Per the germline V gene, CDR1 is MDHEN and CDR2 is SYDVKM. CDR3 protein: CASSITGPGTEAFF. CDR3 bases: TGTGCCAGCAGTATCACAGGGCCGGGAACTGAAGCTTTCTTT.

The chain is built from TRBV28 and TRBJ2-4; D is perhaps TRBD2 (5 bases). This CDR3 region has 14 residues. The V gene's germline CDR1 is MDHEN and CDR2 SYDVKM. V dropped 6 bases and J dropped 1 base, with 10 bases sitting between them. The CDR3 DNA reads as TGTGCCAGCAGGCGGGTGTGGGCCAAAAACATTCAGTACTTC. Encoded protein: CASRRVWAKNIQYF.

This clone has a single count. The V and J genes are TRBV7-2 and TRBJ2-7; D not resolved. The CDR3 contains 15 residues. Germline V lookup: CDR1 SGHTA, CDR2 FQGNSA. The V and J ends lost 1 base and 3 bases respectively, with 13 bases between them. CDR3 coding DNA: TGTGCCAGCAGCTTAGACGCCCTACCTTACTACGAGCAGTACTTC. As protein: CASSLDALPYYEQYF. The full variable domain, completed using reference TRBV7-2 and TRBJ2-7, is GAGVSQSPSNKVTEKGKDVELRCDPISGHTALYWYRQSLGQGLEFLIYFQGNSAPDKSGLPSDRFSAERTGGSVSTLTIQRTQQEDSAVYLCASSLDALPYYEQYFGPGTRLTVT.

This sequence joins TRBV11-3 and TRBJ1-1, with 9 bases aligning to TRBD1. V trimming: 8 bases; J trimming: 4 bases; junction bases outside the gene matches: 11. Germline V gives CDR1 SGHNT, CDR2 YENEEA. This CDR3 is built from 15 residues. The CDR3 is CASSLWGTGCTEAFF. DNA of the CDR3: TGTGCCAGCTCCCTATGGGGGACAGGGTGCACTGAAGCTTTCTTT.

In its sample, this clone was seen a few times. This chain uses TRBV7-2 with TRBJ2-3, with 10 bases aligning to TRBD2. V shed 5 bases, J shed 6 bases, and the junction held 2 bases outside the gene matches. The CDR3 has 13 amino acids. Looked up from germline, CDR1 is SGHTA and CDR2 is FQGNSA. In nucleotides, the CDR3 is TGTGCCAGCAGCCAGACTAGCGGGGATACGCAGTATTTT. Translating it yields CASSQTSGDTQYF.

The J gene is TRBJ2-7, the V gene TRBV15; 9 bases match TRBD2. Trimming at V came to 0 bases and at J to 2 bases, leaving 8 bases not matched to a gene. In germline, CDR1 is LNHNV, CDR2 YYDKDF (reference sequence). The CDR3 covers 17 residues. CDR3 in amino acids: CATSRDTEREAPYEQYF. DNA for the CDR3: TGTGCCACCAGCAGAGATACTGAGCGGGAGGCCCCCTACGAGCAGTACTTC.